Following are 30 T cell receptor beta chains from one sample sequenced in a study of cytomegalovirus exposure and HLA in healthy donors. PCR used 60 Vbeta primers and 13 Jbeta primers. This table comes from immunoSEQ multiplex PCR, and its TCRdb copy is limited to in-frame clones, with some not included. The repertoire holds approximately 170,000 clones, with around 68% as singletons. Sequenced input: PBMCs. The receptors were sampled from a man aged 45-65 years in good health and CMV-seronegative.

The chain uses TRBV30 and TRBJ2-1, with D tentatively TRBD2 (5 bases). The length of the CDR3 is 13 residues. With 4 bases removed from V and 6 bases from J, the gap between germline ends came to 13 bases. Germline CDR1 is GTSNPN and CDR2 is SVGIG (reference sequence). This CDR3 reads CAWTSLHPNEQFF. The DNA for the CDR3 is TGTGCCTGGACTAGCCTCCACCCCAATGAGCAGTTCTTC.

The chain uses TRBV27 and TRBJ2-1, with 8 bases matching TRBD2. This CDR3 region has 15 residues. With V trimmed by 6 bases and J by 8 bases, 12 bases remained unmatched. The germline CDR1 and CDR2 sequences are MNHEY and SMNVEV (reference sequence). The CDR3 region is CASSQTRTSIDEQFF. The CDR3 coding sequence is TGTGCCAGCAGCCAGACCAGGACTAGCATCGATGAGCAGTTCTTC.

The rearrangement joins TRBV7-2 to TRBJ1-2, with TRBD1 matching over 7 bases. Germline V gene lookup returns CDR1 SGHTA and CDR2 FQGNSA. The ends lost 3 bases at V and 2 bases at J; junction bases unmatched: 9. The CDR3 is 16 residues long. The CDR3 reads CASSFSGGGGNYGYTF. CDR3 coding DNA: TGTGCCAGCAGCTTCTCCGGAGGGGGCGGAAACTATGGCTACACCTTC.

The CDR3 bases are TGTGCCAGCAGTTACTCAGGGGGAGTCGGTGAAAAACTGTTTTTT. The encoded protein is CASSYSGGVGEKLFF. The chain links TRBV6-6 to TRBJ1-4; perhaps TRBD1 as D (6 bases). This CDR3 has 15 amino acids. V lost 0 bases, J lost 7 bases, and 12 bases lay in between. The germline V gene has CDR1 MNHNY and CDR2 SVGAGI (reference sequence).

The chain recombines TRBV19 with TRBJ2-5; 16 bases map to TRBD2. The CDR3 is 16 amino acids. With V trimmed by 6 bases and J by 1 base, 2 bases remained unmatched. CDR1 and CDR2 from the germline V gene are LNHDA and SQIVND (reference sequence). The DNA of the CDR3 is TGTGCCAGTAGAGGGACTAGCGGGGGGGTCCAAGAGACCCAGTACTTC. This gives the protein CASRGTSGGVQETQYF.

The V and J genes are TRBV7-6 and TRBJ2-5, with D maybe TRBD2 (6 bases). CDR3 length: 14 amino acids. Trimming took 1 base from V and 4 from J, leaving 10 bases between them. CDR1 and CDR2 from the germline V gene are SGHVS and FNYEAQ. The CDR3 coding sequence is TGTGCCAGCAGCTTAGGCGGGGCCCGAGAGACCCAGTACTTC. Translation gives CASSLGGARETQYF. Full variable domain (missing parts from reference TRBV7-6 and TRBJ2-5): GAGVSQSPRYKVTKRGQDVALRCDPISGHVSLYWYRQALGQGPEFLTYFNYEAQQDKSGLPNDRFSAERPEGSISTLTIQRTEQRDSAMYRCASSLGGARETQYFGPGTRLLVL.

This rearrangement joins TRBV25-1 to TRBJ1-1; a weak D match, TRBD1 (5 bases). Germline V gene lookup returns CDR1 MGHDK and CDR2 SYGVNS. This CDR3 region has 15 residues. V lost 3 bases and J 1 base, leaving 12 bases between the germline ends. CDR3 loop: CASSEAGRTNTEAFF. CDR3 bases: TGTGCCAGCAGTGAGGCGGGACGGACGAACACTGAAGCTTTCTTT.

V gene TRBV2 combines with J gene TRBJ2-3, with 10 nucleotides matching TRBD1. J lost 5 bases, V lost 5 bases, and 7 bases had no gene match. Germline CDR1 SNHLY, CDR2 FYNNEI. The CDR3 length is 15 residues. CDR3 region: CASSLGTGVVDTQYF. CDR3 nucleotide sequence: TGTGCCAGCAGTCTCGGGACAGGGGTAGTAGATACGCAGTATTTT.

This clone turned up a few times. This sequence joins TRBV7-7 and TRBJ2-5; 7 nucleotides match TRBD2. Germline CDR1 reads SSHAT; CDR2 reads FNYEAQ (reference sequence). The CDR3 length is 15 residues. The V and J ends lost 3 bases and 4 bases, in that order; junction bases with no gene match: 8. The CDR3 loop reads CASSFGAGQLETQYF. As DNA, the CDR3 is TGTGCCAGCAGCTTTGGAGCGGGGCAGTTAGAGACCCAGTACTTC.

The rearrangement joins TRBV7-3 to TRBJ2-1; 12 bases agree with TRBD2. The CDR3 consists of 15 residues. J gave up 7 bases and V 5 bases, and 6 bases lay outside the gene matches. Germline CDR1 SGHTA, CDR2 FQGTGA. CDR3 coding DNA: TGTGCCAGCAGCCCTACTAGCGGGGGGCGAAATGAGCAGTTCTTC. Translation gives CASSPTSGGRNEQFF.

This chain joins TRBV5-1 and TRBJ2-7, with TRBD1 matching 8 bases. CDR3 size: 15 residues. Trimming cost V 5 bases and J 2 bases; bases outside gene matches: 9. Germline lookup yields CDR1 SGHRS and CDR2 YFSETQ. CDR3 residues: CASRPTGVNPYEQYF. The DNA for the CDR3 is TGCGCCAGCAGACCGACAGGGGTGAATCCCTACGAGCAGTACTTC. The variable domain in full, completed from reference TRBV5-1 and TRBJ2-7, reads KAGVTQTPRYLIKTRGQQVTLSCSPISGHRSVSWYQQTPGQGLQFLFEYFSETQRNKGNFPGRFSGRQFSNSRSEMNVSTLELGDSALYLCASRPTGVNPYEQYFGPGTRLTVT.

This clone has a single count. V and J are TRBV7-2 and TRBJ1-6; the D is unclear. Trimming removed 1 base at V and 3 bases at J, with 7 bases between. From germline, CDR1 is SGHTA and CDR2 FQGNSA. The CDR3 runs to 15 residues. CDR3 sequence: CASSLVADYNSPLHF. Written as DNA, the CDR3 is TGTGCCAGCAGCTTAGTGGCCGACTATAATTCACCCCTCCACTTT.

This clone was detected a few times. The genes are TRBV5-8 and TRBJ2-3, with 13 bases that match TRBD2. The CDR3 contains 17 residues. V was pared by 4 bases and J by 2 bases, with 7 bases of the junction left unmatched. Germline CDR1 and CDR2: SGHTS and YDEGEE. CDR3 DNA: TGTGCCAGCAGCAAAATGGGACTAGCGGGGTTCACAGATACGCAGTATTTT. This codes for CASSKMGLAGFTDTQYF.

The chain joins TRBV5-4 to TRBJ2-2, with 7 bases aligning to TRBD1. The CDR3 contains 17 residues. The V gene end was trimmed by 4 bases and the J gene end by 1 base; junction bases not matched to a gene: 10. Germline assignment: CDR1 SGHNT and CDR2 YYREEE (reference sequence). CDR3 nucleotide sequence: TGTGCCAGCAGCCTCCTAGGCGGACAGGAGAACACCGGGGAGCTGTTTTTT. Translating gives CASSLLGGQENTGELFF.

There are many counts of this clone. This chain uses TRBV6-1 with TRBJ1-4, with a possible D match to TRBD1 (6 bases). Trimming shortened V by 7 bases and J by 8 bases, and 20 bases separated the two germline ends. Germline CDR1 reads MNHNS; CDR2 reads SASEGT. There are 15 residues in the CDR3. CDR3 amino acids: CASTAQAGEGEKLFF. CDR3 nucleotide sequence: TGTGCCAGCACCGCACAGGCAGGGGAAGGGGAAAAACTGTTTTTT.

This clone was counted ten times or more. The V and J genes are TRBV29-1 and TRBJ1-1; D is unclear. CDR1 and CDR2 from the germline V gene are SQVTM and ANQGSEA. Between the trimmed V and J ends, which lost 4 bases and 3 bases, there was a span of 6 bases. There are 11 residues in the CDR3. CDR3 amino acids: CSVAPYTEAFF. The DNA for the CDR3 is TGCAGCGTTGCCCCCTACACTGAAGCTTTCTTT.

This chain links TRBV7-2 with TRBJ1-1; TRBD1 agrees at 12 bases. CDR1 and CDR2 (germline): SGHTA, FQGNSA. The CDR3 is made up of 20 amino acids. J was trimmed by 0 bases and V by 0 bases; bases with no gene match: 11. CDR3 protein: CASSLAQGTGGFGLNTEAFF. The CDR3 nucleotides are TGTGCCAGCAGCTTAGCGCAAGGGACAGGGGGCTTTGGCCTGAACACTGAAGCTTTCTTT. Drawing the rest from reference TRBV7-2 and TRBJ1-1, the complete variable domain is GAGVSQSPSNKVTEKGKDVELRCDPISGHTALYWYRQSLGQGLEFLIYFQGNSAPDKSGLPSDRFSAERTGGSVSTLTIQRTQQEDSAVYLCASSLAQGTGGFGLNTEAFFGQGTRLTVV.

This clone was seen a handful of times. The chain links TRBV2 to TRBJ2-5; TRBD2 matches 12 bases. Germline lookup yields CDR1 SNHLY and CDR2 FYNNEI. This CDR3 is 19 amino acids long. The V gene end was trimmed by 1 base and the J gene end by 2 bases; junction bases not matched to a gene: 11. CDR3 region: CASSEGVWTSGDYQETQYF. CDR3 nucleotides: TGTGCCAGCAGTGAAGGGGTTTGGACTAGCGGGGACTATCAAGAGACCCAGTACTTC.

On this clone itself: The junction departs from germline at one end; a sequencing error may be responsible. This sequence joins TRBV7-9 and TRBJ2-2; D gene uncertain. This CDR3 region has 12 residues. Germline values: CDR1 SEHNR, CDR2 FQNEAQ (reference sequence). CDR3 sequence (DNA): TGTTCCAGCACCTTCCTATCCGGGGAGCTGTTTTTT. Translation: CSSTFLSGELFF.

This chain links TRBV5-1 with TRBJ1-2; no firm D call. This CDR3 region has 12 residues. Per the germline V gene, CDR1 is SGHRS and CDR2 is YFSETQ. With 0 bases removed from V and 8 bases from J, the gap between germline ends came to 8 bases. Here the CDR3 DNA reads TGCGCCAGCAGCTTGGAGTTTAGCGGCTACACCTTC. Translation gives CASSLEFSGYTF.

The chain links TRBV11-1 to TRBJ2-1; 9 bases match TRBD2. V lost 3 bases to trimming and J lost 6 bases; unmatched junction nucleotides: 6. The CDR3 covers 15 residues. Germline V gene sequence: CDR1 SGHAT, CDR2 FQDESV (reference sequence). CDR3 DNA: TGTGCCAGCAGCTTTCTTGCTAGCGGGGTCAATGAGCAGTTCTTC. It translates to CASSFLASGVNEQFF. The complete variable domain, with remaining parts taken from reference TRBV11-1 and TRBJ2-1, reads EAEVAQSPRYKITEKSQAVAFWCDPISGHATLYWYRQILGQGPELLVQFQDESVVDDSQLPKDRFSAERLKGVDSTLKIQPAELGDSAMYLCASSFLASGVNEQFFGPGTRLTVL.

V and J are TRBV9 and TRBJ2-3; tentatively, D is TRBD2 (7 bases). The CDR3 is made up of 15 amino acids. Germline V lookup: CDR1 SGDLS, CDR2 YYNGEE. Trimming pared 1 base from V and 4 bases from J, leaving 13 bases between. The CDR3 nucleotides are TGTGCCAGCAGCGTATGGAGGGGGGGAGCAGATACGCAGTATTTT. Amino acids: CASSVWRGGADTQYF.

This chain uses TRBV6-1 with TRBJ2-7; TRBD1 might be the D (6 bases). Germline values: CDR1 MNHNS, CDR2 SASEGT. The V end was cut by 10 bases, the J end by 3 bases, with 22 bases between. The CDR3 extends over 15 amino acids. In nucleotides, the CDR3 is TGTGCCACTACCCGGGGCAGGGGCACCCACTACGAGCAGTACTTC. It encodes CATTRGRGTHYEQYF.

V is TRBV28 and J is TRBJ1-6; possibly TRBD1 for D (5 bases). Germline assignment: CDR1 MDHEN and CDR2 SYDVKM. This CDR3 is 15 amino acids long. Trimming stripped 5 bases from V and 8 bases from J, with 16 bases between. The CDR3 here is CASSPAGMADSPLHF. Written as DNA, the CDR3 is TGTGCCAGCAGTCCAGCAGGGATGGCGGATTCACCCCTCCACTTT.

The table lists this clone with many counts. The rearrangement links TRBV19 to TRBJ1-3, with TRBD1 identical over 8 bases. The J segment lost 4 bases and the V segment lost 8 bases, leaving 7 bases of the junction unmatched. Germline-derived CDR1 and CDR2 are LNHDA and SQIVND (reference sequence). This CDR3 is 14 amino acids long. The DNA for the CDR3 is TGTGCCAGTGGCAGGACAGGGCAAGGAAACACCATATATTTT. Translating it yields CASGRTGQGNTIYF.

The chain employs TRBV19 and TRBJ2-5; tentative D call: TRBD1 (6 bases). The CDR3 has 12 amino acids. V was cut by 11 bases and J by 3 bases, with 13 bases left in between. Germline CDR1 LNHDA, CDR2 SQIVND (reference sequence). CDR3 region: CASSGAEETQYF. The CDR3, as DNA: TGTGCCTCCTCAGGGGCGGAAGAGACCCAGTACTTC.

CDR3 residues: CASSRGIYSSYNEQFF. CDR3 bases: TGTGCCAGCAGTAGGGGGATCTACAGCTCCTACAATGAGCAGTTCTTC. The gene calls are TRBV27 and TRBJ2-1; D may be TRBD1 (6 bases). CDR1 and CDR2 (germline): MNHEY, SMNVEV (reference sequence). The length of the CDR3 is 16 residues. The V end was cut by 5 bases, the J end by 0 bases, with 14 bases between.

J is TRBJ1-1 and V is TRBV14; the match to TRBD1 covers 9 bases. Germline loops: CDR1 SGHDN, CDR2 FVKESK. This CDR3 is built from 14 residues. Trimming removed 4 bases from V and 7 bases from J; junction bases left unmatched: 7. The CDR3 nucleotides read TGTGCCAGCAGCCCGACCGGGACAGGGCTTGAAGCTTTCTTT. It codes for CASSPTGTGLEAFF.

The V call is TRBV5-1, the J call TRBJ2-7; a weak D match, TRBD1 (6 bases). V was cut by 4 bases and J by 3 bases, with 14 bases left in between. CDR3 length: 14 amino acids. Germline loops: CDR1 SGHRS, CDR2 YFSETQ. In DNA form, the CDR3 reads TGCGCCAGCAGCGGAGGACAGTCGAACTACGAGCAGTACTTC. Translation gives CASSGGQSNYEQYF.

The CDR3 DNA follows: TGCAGCGTTGCTCAACAGGGGCCCAATCAGCCCCAGCATTTT. Its protein product is CSVAQQGPNQPQHF. V usage is TRBV29-1 and J usage is TRBJ1-5, with 7 nucleotides matching TRBD1. The V gene's germline CDR1 is SQVTM and CDR2 ANQGSEA. The CDR3 has 14 amino acids. The V and J ends lost 4 bases and 3 bases, in that order; junction bases with no gene match: 6. Based on the CDR3 plus reference TRBV29-1 and TRBJ1-5, the full variable domain is SAVISQKPSRDICQRGTSLTIQCQVDSQVTMMFWYRQQPGQSLTLIATANQGSEATYESGFVIDKFPISRPNLTFSTLTVSNMSPEDSSIYLCSVAQQGPNQPQHFGDGTRLSIL.